The 9 T cell receptor beta chains listed next were all sequenced from one sample in a study of regulatory T cells in long-lasting Graves disease. Time point: newly diagnosed GD, antithyroid drugs for less than 3 months. Scientists built the TCR library using RNA that was extracted from PBMCs. In building TCR beta libraries, iRepertoire HTBI primers were used together with Arm-PCR of CDR3 regions. TCRdb reanalysed the multiplex PCR reads using MiXCR and keeps one entry per CDR3 protein. The profile covers roughly 430,000 distinct CDR3 sequences, with approximately 16% appearing a single time and about 11% taken by the ten largest. These records were also assigned to another study, of T cells in Graves' hyperthyroidism and ophthalmopathy.

The sample consisted of peripheral blood mononuclear cells (PBMCs), taken at new diagnosis, from a patient treated with antithyroid drugs. The receptors stem from a woman in her twenties or thirties with Graves disease.

The rearrangement joins TRBV2 to TRBJ1-2; weak D call: TRBD1 (5 bases). The V gene's germline CDR1 is SNHLY and CDR2 FYNNEI. The CDR3 is 13 amino acids. With 7 bases removed from V and 0 bases from J, the gap between germline ends came to 9 bases. The CDR3 here is CASNRRANYGYTF. The CDR3 DNA is TGTGCCAGCAACAGGAGGGCTAACTATGGCTACACCTTC. The variable domain in full, completed from reference TRBV2 and TRBJ1-2, reads EPEVTQTPSHQVTQMGQEVILRCVPISNHLYFYWYRQILGQKVEFLVSFYNNEISEKSEIFDDQFSVERPDGSNFTLKIRSTKLEDSAMYFCASNRRANYGYTFGSGTRLTVV.

A few counts support this clonotype. The genes are TRBV6-2 or TRBV6-3 and TRBJ1-3, with D maybe TRBD1 (6 bases). The germline CDR1 and CDR2 sequences are MNHEY and SVGEGT. The V and J ends lost 2 bases and 4 bases respectively, with 9 bases between them. This CDR3 contains 14 residues. CDR3: CASSYGQRGNTIYF. In nucleotides, the CDR3 is TGTGCCAGCAGTTACGGACAGAGGGGAAACACCATATATTTT.

This clonotype occurred a few times. The chain combines TRBV4-1 with TRBJ2-1; 7 nucleotides agree with TRBD1. The CDR3 loop spans 16 amino acids. Per the germline V gene, CDR1 is MGHRA and CDR2 is YSYEKL. Trimming at V came to 4 bases and at J to 5 bases, leaving 11 bases not matched to a gene. Here the CDR3 reads CASSRKGGDSNNEQFF. CDR3 nucleotide sequence: TGCGCCAGCAGCCGGAAAGGGGGCGACAGCAACAATGAGCAGTTCTTC.

A remark on this clonotype: A much larger clone lies one base from this, so it may be a read error. The chain couples TRBV6-5 to TRBJ2-2; 7 nucleotides agree with TRBD1. The CDR3 runs 15 residues. Trimming took 2 bases from V and 6 from J; bases not matched to a gene: 6. Germline lookup yields CDR1 MNHEY and CDR2 SVGAGI. CDR3 DNA sequence: TGTGCCAGCAGTTACAGGACCGGGACAGCCGGGGAGCTGTTTTTT. This sequence encodes CASSYRTGTAGELFF.

The V and J genes are TRBV6-2 or TRBV6-3 and TRBJ2-5, with TRBD1 identical over 10 bases. Germline V gene lookup returns CDR1 MNHEY and CDR2 SVGEGT. This CDR3 region has 14 residues. V was clipped by 7 bases and J by 4 bases; unmatched bases: 6. Here the CDR3 reads CASKLGQGTETQYF. Here the CDR3 DNA reads TGTGCCAGCAAGCTGGGACAGGGGACAGAGACCCAGTACTTC.

As to this clonotype: A much bigger clone sits one base away, suggesting this may be a read error. The chain joins TRBV11-2 to TRBJ2-1; 9 bases are a match to TRBD2. V lost 1 base and J lost 6; bases outside the gene matches: 13. This CDR3 is 18 amino acids long. The germline V gene encodes CDR1 SGHAT and CDR2 FQNNGV. This chain's CDR3 is CASSLAALVKREVNEQFF. The CDR3, as DNA: TGTGCCAGCAGCTTAGCTGCCTTGGTGAAGCGGGAGGTCAATGAGCAGTTCTTC.

This clonotype has at least ten counts. V gene TRBV6-1 combines with J gene TRBJ2-7; a weak D match, TRBD1 (5 bases). This CDR3 region has 12 residues. Trimming removed 10 bases from V and 0 bases from J, with 10 bases in between. Germline V lookup: CDR1 MNHNS, CDR2 SASEGT. The CDR3 DNA reads as TGTGCCACCACGGACATCTCCTACGAGCAGTACTTC. Its translation is CATTDISYEQYF.

This clonotype has a count of ten or more. The chain is built from TRBV4-3 and TRBJ2-1; the match to TRBD2 covers 15 bases. V shed 0 bases, J shed 7 bases, and the junction held 7 bases outside the gene matches. Germline V gives CDR1 LGHNA, CDR2 YSLEER. The CDR3 consists of 18 residues. The CDR3 spells CASSQDEGLAGGRNEQFF. The CDR3 DNA sequence: TGCGCCAGCAGCCAAGATGAGGGACTAGCGGGAGGAAGGAATGAGCAGTTCTTC.

This clonotype was counted between two and nine times. A much larger clone is a single base away; this may be a read error. This chain joins TRBV11-2 and TRBJ1-4; TRBD1 is a possible D gene (6 bases). This CDR3 is built from 15 residues. Germline-derived CDR1 and CDR2 are SGHAT and FQNNGV. CDR3 bases: TGTGCCAGCAGTTCCTGGGGGGGGCCTAATGAAAACCTGTTTTTT. Its translation: CASSSWGGPNENLFF.